The sequence of this T cell receptor beta chain was determined in a study of a mutant IDH1 vaccine in newly diagnosed glioma. The wider study: Previous care, which was radiotherapy, temozolomide, or both, most often involved both. Study-level results: Detectable vaccine-induced immune responses arose in around 93% of patients.

Profiled with immunoSEQ multiplex PCR; TCRdb holds only in-frame clones, not every one. The table lists approximately 25,000 clones, roughly 87% of them singletons. This clone turned up a few times. Its matching antigen is unknown. Time point specified: week 47, end of study. One vaccine dose held 300 ug of mutant IDH1 20-mer peptide and came with topical imiquimod. The CDR3 is 14 amino acids. Germline V gene lookup returns CDR1 LNHNV and CDR2 YYDKDF (reference sequence). V lost 3 bases, J lost 0 bases, and 5 bases lay in between. This receptor was obtained from a man in his forties with glioma. Some clones in this sample may be carry-over from other donors' samples. The material was PBMCs, obtained from a glioma patient whose treatment included an IDH1 peptide vaccine. This chain connects TRBV15 to TRBJ1-4; D is ambiguous. The DNA for the CDR3 is TGTGCCACCAGCAGTGGTGCAACTAATGAAAAACTGTTTTTT. It encodes CATSSGATNEKLFF.